Listed below are T cell receptor beta chains from one sample, sequenced in a study of shared clonotypes between healthy human individuals. Sequencing used immunoSEQ multiplex PCR; TCRdb keeps in-frame clones, though not all of them. The profile shows under 1,900,000 clones, roughly 98.5% of them singletons. Sample: naive CD4+ T cells sorted from blood. Source of these receptors: a man in his thirties or forties in good health. The CDR3 runs from the conserved cysteine through the conserved F or W. A D gene is named only where the DNA matches it firmly. Expanded clones get a size class; other rows say once, few or many, or leave the size out.

clone size,J gene,D gene,V gene,CDR3 DNA,CDR3 protein
once,TRBJ2-7,TRBD2,TRBV15,TGTGCCACCAGGAAACCGACTAGCCAATACTACGAGCAGTACTTC,CATRKPTSQYYEQYF
-,TRBJ2-7,TRBD2,TRBV28,TGTGCCAGCAGTTTGGGGACTAGCGGGAGTCGGGTCTTCAAGCAGTACTTC,CASSLGTSGSRVFKQYF
-,TRBJ2-1,TRBD2,TRBV30,TGTGCAACGGGGAAAGCTAGCGGCAGATACAATGAGCAGTTCTTC,CATGKASGRYNEQFF
-,TRBJ2-1,TRBD1,TRBV18,TGTGCCAGCTCACATACTTGGACAGGGATGGTGAAGTCCTACAATGAGCAGTTCTTC,CASSHTWTGMVKSYNEQFF
-,TRBJ2-7,-,TRBV5-5,TGTGCCAGCAGCCAAGACACAGGGTTGGACTACGAGCAGTACTTC,CASSQDTGLDYEQYF
-,TRBJ2-1,TRBD1,TRBV5-1,TGCGCCAGCAGCGACAATTCAGGGGGCAATGAGCAGTTCTTC,CASSDNSGGNEQFF
-,TRBJ2-3,TRBD2,TRBV6-5,TGTGCCAGCAGTTCCCTAGCGGCTAGCACAGATACGCAGTATTTT,CASSSLAASTDTQYF
-,TRBJ2-1,-,TRBV9,TGTGCCAGCAGCGTAGGGTTTAGCGGAAACAATGAGCAGTTCTTC,CASSVGFSGNNEQFF
-,TRBJ1-2,-,TRBV6-1,TGTGCCAGCAGTGAAGCTCTTCGACCGGGACACGGATATGGCTACACCTTC,CASSEALRPGHGYGYTF
-,TRBJ2-3,-,TRBV7-2,TGTGCCAGCAGCCCACCCATCCGACAGGTTTCGGGTACGCAGTATTTT,CASSPPIRQVSGTQYF
-,TRBJ1-5,-,TRBV30,TGTGCCTGGAGTGCCGGGGACTATAGCAATCAGCCCCAGCATTTT,CAWSAGDYSNQPQHF
-,TRBJ1-1,-,TRBV6-5,TGTGCCAGCAGTTACTTCTTTAAGGACGCTGAAGCTTTCTTT,CASSYFFKDAEAFF
-,TRBJ2-1,-,TRBV5-5,TGTGCCAGCAGCTTGGGTGGGAGCAATGAGCAGTTCTTC,CASSLGGSNEQFF
-,TRBJ2-1,TRBD2,TRBV9,TGTGCCAGCAGCGTAGAAACGACTAGCGGGTACAATGAGCAGTTCTTC,CASSVETTSGYNEQFF
-,TRBJ2-7,-,TRBV11-2,TGTGCCAGCAGCTCCCAAATTGGGGGGACAGCGGACTACGAGCAGTACTTC,CASSSQIGGTADYEQYF
-,TRBJ2-7,TRBD1,TRBV7-8,TGTGCCAGCAGCTTAGCGATAGTTAGGGACAGGATCCACGAGCAGTACTTC,CASSLAIVRDRIHEQYF
-,TRBJ2-5,TRBD1,TRBV19,TGTGCCAGTAGTATAGGCCGGGACAGGGACCAAGAGACCCAGTACTTC,CASSIGRDRDQETQYF
-,TRBJ1-2,-,TRBV7-2,TGTGCCAGCAGCTTGGCCTATGGCTACACCTTC,CASSLAYGYTF
-,TRBJ1-1,-,TRBV25-1,TGTGCCAGCAGACCCAGTGGGGGGGTCACTGAAGCTTTCTTT,CASRPSGGVTEAFF
-,TRBJ2-1,TRBD2,TRBV18,TGTGCCAGCTCACCCCTTCTGTCCTCCAGCGGGAGTGCTCGGAATGAGCAGTTCTTC,CASSPLLSSSGSARNEQFF
-,TRBJ1-2,-,TRBV18,TGTGCCAGCTCACCAAGGCGAGGGGAGGGTGGCTACACCTTC,CASSPRRGEGGYTF
once,TRBJ1-5,TRBD1,TRBV6-1,TGTGCCAGCCTGGAACAGGGGGCTGGCCAGCCCCAGCATTTT,CASLEQGAGQPQHF
-,TRBJ2-7,TRBD1,TRBV19,TGTGCCAGTAGTATGAACAGCAGGGGGTACGAGCAGTACTTC,CASSMNSRGYEQYF